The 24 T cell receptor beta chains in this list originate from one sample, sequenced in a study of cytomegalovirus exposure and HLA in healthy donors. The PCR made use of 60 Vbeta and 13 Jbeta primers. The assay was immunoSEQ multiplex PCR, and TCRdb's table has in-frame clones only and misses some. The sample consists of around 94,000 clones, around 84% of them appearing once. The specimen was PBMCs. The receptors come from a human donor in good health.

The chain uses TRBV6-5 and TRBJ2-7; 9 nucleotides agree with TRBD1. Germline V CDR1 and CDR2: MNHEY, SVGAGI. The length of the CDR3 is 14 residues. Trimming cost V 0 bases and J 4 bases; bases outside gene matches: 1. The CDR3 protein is CASSYSDRGYEQYF. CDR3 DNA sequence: TGTGCCAGCAGTTACTCCGACAGGGGGTACGAGCAGTACTTC.

This CDR3 reads CASSQDLRVQGYEQFF. DNA for the CDR3: TGCGCCAGCAGCCAAGATCTTCGGGTACAGGGATATGAGCAGTTCTTC. The V and J genes are TRBV4-3 and TRBJ2-1, with a tentative D call TRBD1 (6 bases). Germline V lookup: CDR1 LGHNA, CDR2 YSLEER. The CDR3 is 16 residues long. Trimming took 0 bases from V and 8 from J, leaving 17 bases between them.

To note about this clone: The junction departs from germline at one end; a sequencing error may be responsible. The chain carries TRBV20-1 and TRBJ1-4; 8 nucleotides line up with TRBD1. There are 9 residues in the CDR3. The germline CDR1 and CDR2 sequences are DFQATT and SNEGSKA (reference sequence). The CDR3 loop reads CRKRDRRLF. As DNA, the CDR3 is TGCAGGAAACGGGACAGGCGTCTTTTT.

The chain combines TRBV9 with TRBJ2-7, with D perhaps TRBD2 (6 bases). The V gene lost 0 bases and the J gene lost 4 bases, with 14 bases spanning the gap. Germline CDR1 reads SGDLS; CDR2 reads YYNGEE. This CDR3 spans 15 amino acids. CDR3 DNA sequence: TGTGCCAGCAGCGTAGGGGGGGACGGTTCGTACGAGCAGTACTTC. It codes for CASSVGGDGSYEQYF.

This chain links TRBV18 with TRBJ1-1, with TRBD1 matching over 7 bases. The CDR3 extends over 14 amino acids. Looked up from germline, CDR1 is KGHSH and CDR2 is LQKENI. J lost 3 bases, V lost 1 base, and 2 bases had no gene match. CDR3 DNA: TGTGCCAGCTCACCACTCCAGGGGGACACTGAAGCTTTCTTT. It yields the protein CASSPLQGDTEAFF.

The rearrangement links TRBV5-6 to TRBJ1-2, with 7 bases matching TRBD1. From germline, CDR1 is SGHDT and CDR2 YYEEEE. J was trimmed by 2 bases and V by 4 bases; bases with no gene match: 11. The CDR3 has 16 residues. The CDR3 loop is CASSPWDRLANYGYTF. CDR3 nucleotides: TGTGCCAGCAGCCCATGGGACAGATTGGCGAACTATGGCTACACCTTC.

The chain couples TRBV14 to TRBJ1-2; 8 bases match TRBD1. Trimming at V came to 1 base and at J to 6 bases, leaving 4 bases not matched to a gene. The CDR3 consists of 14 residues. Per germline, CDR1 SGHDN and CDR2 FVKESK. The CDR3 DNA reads TGTGCCAGCAGCCAAGCAGGGACAGGCCATGGCTACACCTTC. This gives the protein CASSQAGTGHGYTF.

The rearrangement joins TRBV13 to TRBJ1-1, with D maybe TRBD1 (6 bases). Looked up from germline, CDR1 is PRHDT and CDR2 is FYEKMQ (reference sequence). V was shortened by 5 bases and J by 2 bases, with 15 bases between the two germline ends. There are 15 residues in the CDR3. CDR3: CASSTSDRPNTEAFF. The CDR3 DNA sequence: TGTGCCAGCAGCACCTCCGACAGGCCAAACACTGAAGCTTTCTTT.

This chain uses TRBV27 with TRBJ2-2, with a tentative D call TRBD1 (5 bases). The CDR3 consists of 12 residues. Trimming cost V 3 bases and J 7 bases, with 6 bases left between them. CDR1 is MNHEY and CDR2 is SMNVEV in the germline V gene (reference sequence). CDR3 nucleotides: TGTGCCAGCAGTTTGGGGCGCGGGGAGCTGTTTTTT. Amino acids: CASSLGRGELFF.

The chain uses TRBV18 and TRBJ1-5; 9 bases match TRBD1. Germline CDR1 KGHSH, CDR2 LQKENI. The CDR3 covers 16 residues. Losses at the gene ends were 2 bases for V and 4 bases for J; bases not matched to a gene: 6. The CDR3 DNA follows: TGTGCCAGCTCACCAAAGACAGGGGGGGGTAATCAGCCCCAGCATTTT. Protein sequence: CASSPKTGGGNQPQHF.

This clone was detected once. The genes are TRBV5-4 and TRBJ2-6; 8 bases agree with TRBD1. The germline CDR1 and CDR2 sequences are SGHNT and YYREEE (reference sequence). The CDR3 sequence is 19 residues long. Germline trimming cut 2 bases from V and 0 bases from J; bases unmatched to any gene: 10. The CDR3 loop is CASSFPPGQANSGANVLTF. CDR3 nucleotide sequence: TGTGCCAGCAGCTTCCCGCCGGGACAGGCGAACTCTGGGGCCAACGTCCTGACTTTC.

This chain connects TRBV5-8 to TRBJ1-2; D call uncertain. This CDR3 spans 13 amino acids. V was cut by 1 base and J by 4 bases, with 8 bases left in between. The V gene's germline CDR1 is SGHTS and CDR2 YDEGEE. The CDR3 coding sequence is TGTGCCAGCAGCTTGAAACAGAGCTATGGCTACACCTTC. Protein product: CASSLKQSYGYTF.

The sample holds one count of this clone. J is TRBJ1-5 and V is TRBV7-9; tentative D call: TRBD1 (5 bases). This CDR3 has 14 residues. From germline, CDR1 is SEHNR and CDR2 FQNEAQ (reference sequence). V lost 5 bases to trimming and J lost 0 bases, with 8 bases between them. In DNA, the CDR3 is TGTGCCAGCAGCCGACAGAATAGCAATCAGCCCCAGCATTTT. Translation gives CASSRQNSNQPQHF.

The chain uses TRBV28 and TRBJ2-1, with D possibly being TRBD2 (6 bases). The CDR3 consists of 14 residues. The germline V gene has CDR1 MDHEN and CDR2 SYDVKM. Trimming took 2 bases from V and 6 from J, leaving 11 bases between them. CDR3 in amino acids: CASSLAGPVNEQFF. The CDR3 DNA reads TGTGCCAGCAGTTTAGCGGGACCGGTCAATGAGCAGTTCTTC.

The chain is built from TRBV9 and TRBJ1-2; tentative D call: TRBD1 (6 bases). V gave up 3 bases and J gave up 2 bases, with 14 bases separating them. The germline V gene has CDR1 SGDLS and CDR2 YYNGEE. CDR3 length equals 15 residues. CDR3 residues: CASSGHRVGNYGYTF. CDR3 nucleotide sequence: TGTGCCAGCAGCGGACACAGGGTAGGGAACTATGGCTACACCTTC.

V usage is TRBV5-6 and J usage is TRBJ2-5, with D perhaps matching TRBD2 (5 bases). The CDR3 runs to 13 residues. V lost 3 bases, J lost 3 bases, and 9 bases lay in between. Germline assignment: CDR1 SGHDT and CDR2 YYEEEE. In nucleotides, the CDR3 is TGTGCCAGCAGCTACCCGCGGGAAGAGACCCAGTACTTC. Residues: CASSYPREETQYF. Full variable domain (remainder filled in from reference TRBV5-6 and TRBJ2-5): DAGVTQSPTHLIKTRGQQVTLRCSPKSGHDTVSWYQQALGQGPQFIFQYYEEEERQRGNFPDRFSGHQFPNYSSELNVNALLLGDSALYLCASSYPREETQYFGPGTRLLVL.

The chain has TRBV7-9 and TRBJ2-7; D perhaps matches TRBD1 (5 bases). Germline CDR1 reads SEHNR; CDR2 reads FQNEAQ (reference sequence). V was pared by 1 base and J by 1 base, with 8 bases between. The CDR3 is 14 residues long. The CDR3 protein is CASSLGGWSYEQYF. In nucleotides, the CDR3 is TGTGCCAGCAGCTTAGGGGGCTGGTCCTACGAGCAGTACTTC.

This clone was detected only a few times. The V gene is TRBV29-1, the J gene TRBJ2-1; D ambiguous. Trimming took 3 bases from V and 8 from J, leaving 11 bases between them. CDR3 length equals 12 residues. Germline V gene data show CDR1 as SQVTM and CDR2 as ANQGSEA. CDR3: CSVDPGRDEQFF. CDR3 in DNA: TGCAGCGTTGACCCGGGTCGGGATGAGCAGTTCTTC.

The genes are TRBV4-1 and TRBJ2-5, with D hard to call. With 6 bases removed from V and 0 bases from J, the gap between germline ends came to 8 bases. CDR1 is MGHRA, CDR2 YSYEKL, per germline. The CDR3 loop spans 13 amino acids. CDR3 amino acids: CASSLAYQETQYF. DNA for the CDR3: TGCGCCAGCAGTCTGGCCTACCAAGAGACCCAGTACTTC.

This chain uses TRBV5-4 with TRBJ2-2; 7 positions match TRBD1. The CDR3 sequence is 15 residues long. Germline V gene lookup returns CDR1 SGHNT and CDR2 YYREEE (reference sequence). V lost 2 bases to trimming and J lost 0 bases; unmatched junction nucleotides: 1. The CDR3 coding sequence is TGTGCCAGCAGCTTTCAGGGGGCGAACACCGGGGAGCTGTTTTTT. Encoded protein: CASSFQGANTGELFF.

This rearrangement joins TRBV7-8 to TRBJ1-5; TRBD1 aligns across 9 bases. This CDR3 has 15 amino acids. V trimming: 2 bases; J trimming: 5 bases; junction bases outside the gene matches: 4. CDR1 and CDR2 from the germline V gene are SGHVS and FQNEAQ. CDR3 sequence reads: CASSLQTGGHQPQHF. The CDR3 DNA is TGTGCCAGCAGCTTACAGACAGGGGGTCATCAGCCCCAGCATTTT.

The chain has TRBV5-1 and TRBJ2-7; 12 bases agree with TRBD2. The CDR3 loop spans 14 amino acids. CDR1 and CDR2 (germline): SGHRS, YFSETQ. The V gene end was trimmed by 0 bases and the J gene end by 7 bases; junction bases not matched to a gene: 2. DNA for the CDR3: TGCGCCAGCAGCTTGGATGGACTAGCGGGAGAGCAGTACTTC. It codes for CASSLDGLAGEQYF. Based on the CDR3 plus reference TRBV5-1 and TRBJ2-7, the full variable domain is KAGVTQTPRYLIKTRGQQVTLSCSPISGHRSVSWYQQTPGQGLQFLFEYFSETQRNKGNFPGRFSGRQFSNSRSEMNVSTLELGDSALYLCASSLDGLAGEQYFGPGTRLTVT.

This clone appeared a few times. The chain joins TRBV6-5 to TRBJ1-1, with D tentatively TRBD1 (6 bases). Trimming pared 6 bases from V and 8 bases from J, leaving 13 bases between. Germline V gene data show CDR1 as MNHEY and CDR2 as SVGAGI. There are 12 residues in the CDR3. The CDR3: CASSPDRNEAFF. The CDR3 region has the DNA TGTGCCAGCAGCCCCGACAGGAACGAAGCTTTCTTT.

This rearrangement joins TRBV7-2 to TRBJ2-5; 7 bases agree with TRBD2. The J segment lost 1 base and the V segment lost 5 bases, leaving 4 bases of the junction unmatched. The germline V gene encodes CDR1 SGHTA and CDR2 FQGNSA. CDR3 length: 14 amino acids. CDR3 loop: CASSSSGLQETQYF. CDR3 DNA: TGTGCCAGCAGCAGTAGCGGGCTCCAAGAGACCCAGTACTTC.